This T cell receptor (beta chain) is drawn from a study of blood T cell repertoires in COVID-19. Method: immunoSEQ multiplex PCR; TCRdb's copy keeps in-frame clones and lacks some. The sample has around 310,000 clones; around nine tenths are singletons. The V segment lost 5 bases and the J segment 4 bases; nucleotides outside the gene matches: 10. The CDR3 runs to 15 residues. Germline assignment: CDR1 MNHEY and CDR2 SVGEGT. Specimen: peripheral blood. The genes are TRBV6-2 or TRBV6-3 and TRBJ1-2, with 7 bases aligning to TRBD1. This TCR derives from a woman aged 55 to 70 with acute or convalescent COVID-19. The CDR3 region is CASSRGTAEPYGYTF. For the CDR3, the DNA is TGTGCCAGCAGTCGAGGGACAGCGGAACCCTATGGCTACACCTTC.